The sequence of this T cell receptor (beta chain) was determined in a study of identical twins. Trimming pared 4 bases from V and 7 bases from J, leaving 16 bases between. The CDR3 consists of 15 residues. From germline, CDR1 is MGHRA and CDR2 YSYEKL. Of note for this clonotype: The antigen remains undetermined.

A universal primer site was created by template switching, with the cDNA bearing unique molecular identifiers. MiXCR was run by TCRdb on the 5' RACE reads, yielding one entry per CDR3 protein. The sample shows 550,000 to 800,000 distinct CDR3 sequences, roughly 6.6% of them seen only once. Findings of the study overall: The more abundant beta clonotypes in cord blood had fewer insertions, and memory repertoires did not show this.

The same data also went into a second study, on yellow fever vaccine responses in identical twins. From that second work: Twins reportedly showed a vaccine T cell response that seemed partly convergent and partly personalized.

This clonotype was sampled from a woman aged 18 to 35 in good health. The chain recombines TRBV4-1 with TRBJ2-2; D is uncertain. The specimen was PBMCs. This CDR3 reads CASSLDRANGGELFF. As DNA, the CDR3 is TGCGCCAGCAGCCTAGACCGGGCCAACGGCGGGGAGCTGTTTTTT.